The sequence of this TCR beta chain was determined in a study of cytomegalovirus exposure and HLA in healthy donors. About the study: The same platform as the 650 to 700 first-cohort repertoires was used for the 90 to 150 validation repertoires, a later analysis reported.

Looked up from germline, CDR1 is SEHNR and CDR2 is FQNEAQ (reference sequence). The V end was cut by 5 bases, the J end by 3 bases, with 13 bases between. The CDR3 runs 14 residues. Repertoires were generated with immunoSEQ multiplex PCR, while TCRdb's copy carries only in-frame clones and drops some. In the table there are roughly 120,000 clones, 94% of which are singletons. Study observations and caveats: It was reportedly the case that the classifier diagnosed cytomegalovirus status with high specificity and sensitivity.

Turning to this clone: Its target is unknown.

This chain links TRBV7-9 with TRBJ1-2; D perhaps matches TRBD1 (5 bases). This sequence originates from a woman between 18 and 29 years old in good health and CMV-seronegative. Sequenced material: PBMCs. The CDR3 DNA is TGTGCCAGCAGCCTCCCGACAGCCTACTATGGCTACACCTTC. Its translation: CASSLPTAYYGYTF.